The 25 T cell receptor beta chains in this list originate from one sample, sequenced in a study of neurological immune-mediated disorders. TCRdb ran MiXCR on the 5' RACE reads and lists one entry per CDR3 protein. The table records 40,000 to 55,000 distinct CDR3 sequences, around 3.3% of them present only once. Material for sequencing was PBMCs. These receptors all stem from a woman aged 50 to 60 with multiple sclerosis.

This clonotype was seen at least ten times. V and J are TRBV2 and TRBJ2-7; 9 bases align to TRBD1. The germline V gene has CDR1 SNHLY and CDR2 FYNNEI. The length of the CDR3 is 14 residues. V was clipped by 4 bases and J by 0 bases; unmatched bases: 1. CDR3 loop: CASSGQGDSYEQYV. CDR3 nucleotides: TGTGCCAGCAGTGGACAGGGGGACTCCTACGAGCAGTACGTC.

This clonotype was seen ten or more times. V usage is TRBV7-6 and J usage is TRBJ2-3; 16 bases line up with TRBD2. This CDR3 contains 22 residues. V lost 0 bases to trimming and J lost 5 bases; unmatched junction nucleotides: 17. Germline CDR1 reads SGHVS; CDR2 reads FNYEAQ. CDR3 nucleotide sequence: TGTGCCAGCAGCTTAGCCCAATTAGTATCCGGGACTAGCGGGGGGGCCAGAGATACGCAGTATTTT. This sequence encodes CASSLAQLVSGTSGGARDTQYF.

The sample holds many counts of this clonotype. The chain uses TRBV5-1 and TRBJ1-1; D gene ambiguous. The CDR3 length is 15 residues. Germline CDR1 reads SGHRS; CDR2 reads YFSETQ. V gave up 0 bases and J gave up 1 base, with 10 bases separating them. DNA of the CDR3: TGCGCCAGCAGCTTGGTGTCCCGGGGGAACACTGAAGCTTTCTTT. Translating gives CASSLVSRGNTEAFF.

There are many counts of this clonotype. The V gene is TRBV6-6, the J gene TRBJ1-6, with D hard to call. This CDR3 region has 13 residues. Germline-derived CDR1 and CDR2 are MNHNY and SVGAGI (reference sequence). The V gene lost 2 bases and the J gene lost 10 bases, with 9 bases spanning the gap. DNA of the CDR3: TGTGCCAGCAGTTACCCACATTCCTCACCCCTCCACTTT. Translating gives CASSYPHSSPLHF.

At least ten counts were recorded for this clonotype. The chain has TRBV3-1 and TRBJ1-4; TRBD1 aligns across 7 bases. CDR3 length: 15 amino acids. Unmatched junction bases numbered 11, after V lost 5 bases and J lost 8 bases. Germline V gene lookup returns CDR1 LGHDT and CDR2 YNNKEL (reference sequence). Here the CDR3 reads CASSDRVGANEKLFF. CDR3 sequence (DNA): TGTGCCAGCAGCGACAGGGTCGGGGCAAACGAAAAACTGTTTTTT.

This clonotype showed up many times. The V and J genes are TRBV20-1 and TRBJ2-2, with TRBD2 identical over 12 bases. The CDR3 length is 18 residues. Germline CDR1 is DFQATT and CDR2 is SNEGSKA (reference sequence). J gave up 3 bases and V 1 base, and 9 bases lay outside the gene matches. CDR3 DNA sequence: TGCAGTGCTAGAGCCCCTAGCGGGGGGGCTTTCCACACCGGGGAGCTGTTTTTT. It codes for CSARAPSGGAFHTGELFF.

This clonotype was observed at least ten times. The chain joins TRBV14 to TRBJ1-3; 7 bases are shared with TRBD1. Per the germline V gene, CDR1 is SGHDN and CDR2 is FVKESK. After removal of 2 bases from V and 0 bases from J, the junction contained 4 bases not matched to a gene. The CDR3 is made up of 16 amino acids. CDR3 coding DNA: TGTGCCAGCAGCCAATGGACAGGCTTCTCTGGAAACACCATATATTTT. Encoded protein: CASSQWTGFSGNTIYF.

This clonotype has ten or more counts. This chain uses TRBV12-3 or TRBV12-4 with TRBJ2-1, with TRBD2 matching 12 bases. The CDR3 is made up of 16 amino acids. The J segment lost 7 bases and the V segment lost 1 base, leaving 5 bases of the junction unmatched. The CDR3 region is CASSLGWLAGGNEQFF. CDR3 sequence (DNA): TGTGCCAGCAGTTTAGGTTGGCTAGCGGGGGGGAATGAGCAGTTCTTC.

This clonotype occurred many times. The chain joins TRBV24-1 to TRBJ2-5, with D maybe TRBD2 (6 bases). CDR1 and CDR2 (germline): KGHDR, SFDVKD. Trimming took off 7 bases at V and 7 bases at J, with 21 bases between the two ends. This CDR3 comprises 15 residues. The CDR3 nucleotides are TGTGCCACCAGCAATTTGGGCGACGGAGGGCTGACCCAGTACTTC. Its protein is CATSNLGDGGLTQYF.

This clonotype was recorded at least ten times. V gene TRBV28 combines with J gene TRBJ2-2; TRBD1 agrees at 8 bases. After removal of 6 bases from V and 2 bases from J, the junction contained 14 bases not matched to a gene. CDR3 length equals 18 residues. The V gene's germline CDR1 is MDHEN and CDR2 SYDVKM. CDR3 residues: CASSPQLGQVPNTGELFF. Here the CDR3 DNA reads TGTGCCAGCAGCCCGCAACTGGGACAGGTCCCTAACACCGGGGAGCTGTTTTTT.

This clonotype has a count of ten or more. CDR3 residues: CASSYPFSGGAGDTQYF. The CDR3 nucleotides read TGTGCCAGCAGCTACCCGTTTAGCGGGGGGGCAGGGGATACGCAGTATTTT. The rearrangement joins TRBV7-8 to TRBJ2-3; 11 nucleotides match TRBD2. The CDR3 is 17 amino acids. The germline V gene encodes CDR1 SGHVS and CDR2 FQNEAQ. V lost 4 bases to trimming and J lost 6 bases; unmatched junction nucleotides: 12.

In its sample, this clonotype was seen many times. The rearrangement links TRBV3-1 to TRBJ1-1, with D perhaps matching TRBD1 (6 bases). Deletions cut 5 bases from V and 8 bases from J, with 12 bases between. The CDR3 runs 12 residues. CDR1 LGHDT and CDR2 YNNKEL come from the germline V gene (reference sequence). The CDR3 loop reads CASSGPGQEAFF. In nucleotides, the CDR3 is TGTGCCAGCAGCGGACCGGGACAAGAAGCTTTCTTT.

The chain uses TRBV20-1 and TRBJ2-3, with TRBD2 matching over 8 bases. The CDR3 is 14 residues long. Germline V gene data show CDR1 as DFQATT and CDR2 as SNEGSKA (reference sequence). This CDR3 reads CILQAGDKGDTQYF. CDR3 nucleotide sequence: TGCATTCTCCAAGCGGGGGACAAAGGAGATACGCAGTATTTT.

This clonotype was recorded many times. The chain joins TRBV12-3 or TRBV12-4 to TRBJ1-6; the D is unclear. This CDR3 comprises 14 residues. The V gene lost 5 bases and the J gene lost 8 bases, with 13 bases spanning the gap. The CDR3: CASSLTPDYSPLHF. Here the CDR3 DNA reads TGTGCCAGCAGTCTTACCCCGGACTATTCACCCCTCCACTTT.

This clonotype was seen many times. This sequence joins TRBV7-6 and TRBJ2-3; 9 bases are shared with TRBD1. The CDR3 sequence is 15 residues long. Germline assignment: CDR1 SGHVS and CDR2 FNYEAQ. The V and J ends lost 5 bases and 6 bases, in that order; junction bases with no gene match: 9. CDR3 sequence reads: CASSMATGGPDTQYF. The DNA for the CDR3 is TGTGCCAGCAGCATGGCGACAGGGGGTCCCGATACGCAGTATTTT.

This clonotype was counted ten times or more. The chain has TRBV12-3 or TRBV12-4 and TRBJ1-2; 7 nucleotides line up with TRBD1. V lost 4 bases to trimming and J lost 0 bases; unmatched junction nucleotides: 11. The CDR3 is 17 residues long. In nucleotides, the CDR3 is TGTGCCAGCAGTTCCCAGACAGGGACTGGAGCTAACTATGGCTACACCTTC. Translated, it gives CASSSQTGTGANYGYTF.

This clonotype was seen at least ten times. The rearrangement joins TRBV5-4 to TRBJ2-5; no clear D gene. Trimming shortened V by 1 base and J by 3 bases, and 7 bases separated the two germline ends. Germline CDR1 and CDR2: SGHNT and YYREEE (reference sequence). This CDR3 has 13 amino acids. The CDR3 is CASSLRSEETQYF. As DNA, the CDR3 is TGTGCCAGCAGCTTGCGCAGTGAAGAGACCCAGTACTTC.

This clonotype was seen many times. The chain is built from TRBV5-1 and TRBJ2-1, with TRBD1 matching 7 bases. The CDR3 loop spans 14 amino acids. The V segment lost 7 bases and the J segment 3 bases; nucleotides outside the gene matches: 7. Germline lookup yields CDR1 SGHRS and CDR2 YFSETQ. CDR3 DNA sequence: TGCGCCAGCCGGCGACAGGGCCTCTACAATGAGCAGTTCTTC. Its translation: CASRRQGLYNEQFF.

This clonotype was seen at least ten times. V and J are TRBV10-3 and TRBJ1-1; D uncertain. V lost 0 bases to trimming and J lost 1 base, with 6 bases between them. The CDR3 runs to 14 residues. Germline V gene data show CDR1 as ENHRY and CDR2 as SYGVKD. The CDR3 loop is CAISESVPNTEAFF. CDR3 DNA: TGTGCCATCAGTGAGTCTGTCCCGAACACTGAAGCTTTCTTT.

This clonotype appeared many times. This rearrangement joins TRBV5-1 to TRBJ1-6; the D gene is possibly TRBD1 (6 bases). The CDR3 runs to 14 residues. From germline, CDR1 is SGHRS and CDR2 YFSETQ. The V end lost 2 bases, the J end lost 9 bases, and 12 bases lay between the germline ends. CDR3 nucleotides: TGCGCCAGCAGCTTACAGGGACCGACTTCACCCCTCCACTTT. Translated, it gives CASSLQGPTSPLHF.

This clonotype was seen ten or more times. The rearrangement joins TRBV9 to TRBJ2-1; TRBD1 matches 9 bases. V lost 4 bases, J lost 9 bases, and 5 bases stayed unmatched. Germline loops: CDR1 SGDLS, CDR2 YYNGEE. The CDR3 runs to 13 residues. The CDR3, as DNA: TGTGCCAGCAGCTTAACAGGGGGCCCTGAGCAGTTCTTC. As protein: CASSLTGGPEQFF. Full variable domain (outside the CDR3, taken from reference TRBV9 and TRBJ2-1): DSGVTQTPKHLITATGQRVTLRCSPRSGDLSVYWYQQSLDQGLQFLIQYYNGEERAKGNILERFSAQQFPDLHSELNLSSLELGDSALYFCASSLTGGPEQFFGPGTRLTVL.

This clonotype was observed at least ten times. The chain uses TRBV5-1 and TRBJ2-1; 11 bases are a match to TRBD2. The CDR3 spans 16 residues. V gave up 0 bases and J gave up 4 bases; unmatched junction bases: 3. The germline CDR1 and CDR2 sequences are SGHRS and YFSETQ. For the CDR3, the DNA is TGCGCCAGCAGCTTGGAAGGGACTAGCGGATACAATGAGCAGTTCTTC. The encoded protein is CASSLEGTSGYNEQFF.

This clonotype is labeled as medium-sized (0.01 to 0.1%). The chain links TRBV5-1 to TRBJ2-7; the D gene is possibly TRBD2 (5 bases). Germline V gives CDR1 SGHRS, CDR2 YFSETQ. The CDR3 totals 16 residues. V lost 4 bases and J lost 5, with 22 bases in between. The CDR3 sequence is CASSVGRSDRKNEQYF. The CDR3 DNA is TGCGCCAGCAGCGTTGGACGTAGCGACCGAAAGAACGAGCAGTACTTC.

This clonotype was seen repeatedly, ten times or more. V usage is TRBV20-1 and J usage is TRBJ2-1; TRBD2 aligns across 7 bases. After removal of 3 bases from V and 5 bases from J, the junction contained 7 bases not matched to a gene. The CDR3 is made up of 14 amino acids. Germline CDR1 DFQATT, CDR2 SNEGSKA (reference sequence). CDR3 sequence reads: CSARKSGGHNEQFF. The CDR3 nucleotides read TGCAGTGCTAGGAAGTCGGGGGGACACAATGAGCAGTTCTTC.

This clonotype was seen ten or more times. The V gene is TRBV27, the J gene TRBJ1-1; D may be TRBD1 (6 bases). CDR1 is MNHEY and CDR2 is SMNVEV in the germline V gene (reference sequence). The CDR3 consists of 17 residues. V gave up 4 bases and J gave up 7 bases, with 25 bases separating them. The CDR3 region is CASSYLTTGTTFHEAFF. CDR3 nucleotide sequence: TGTGCCAGCAGTTACCTTACGACAGGTACCACGTTCCATGAAGCTTTCTTT.